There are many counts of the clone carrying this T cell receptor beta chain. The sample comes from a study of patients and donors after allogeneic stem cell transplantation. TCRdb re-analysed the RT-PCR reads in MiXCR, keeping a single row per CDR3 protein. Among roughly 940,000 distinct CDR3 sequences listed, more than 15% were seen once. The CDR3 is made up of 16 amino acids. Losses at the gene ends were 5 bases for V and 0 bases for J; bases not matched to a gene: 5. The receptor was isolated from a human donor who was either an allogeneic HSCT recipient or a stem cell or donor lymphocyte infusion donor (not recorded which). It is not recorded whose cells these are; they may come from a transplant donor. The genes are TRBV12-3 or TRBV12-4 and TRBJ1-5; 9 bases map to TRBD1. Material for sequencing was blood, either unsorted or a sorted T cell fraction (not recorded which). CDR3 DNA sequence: TGTGCCAGCAGTCCAAGGACAGGGGCTAGCAATCAGCCCCAGCATTTT. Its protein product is CASSPRTGASNQPQHF.